Following are 27 T cell receptor beta chains from one sample sequenced in a study of T cell responses to AZD1222 COVID-19 vaccine. This table comes from immunoSEQ multiplex PCR, and its TCRdb copy is limited to in-frame clones, with some not included. The data contain approximately 100,000 clones, roughly 91% of them seen just once; the ten biggest clones take up 6.5% to 10%. This specimen consisted of peripheral blood, obtained 28 days after the second AZD1222 dose. Receptors were obtained from an adult who received the AZD1222 COVID-19 vaccine.

The chain links TRBV7-9 to TRBJ1-2; 10 bases fit TRBD1. V gave up 1 base and J gave up 0 bases; unmatched junction bases: 5. The CDR3 loop spans 17 amino acids. Germline V gene sequence: CDR1 SEHNR, CDR2 FQNEAQ (reference sequence). The CDR3 reads CASSLGPGQGPNYGYTF. The CDR3 DNA reads TGTGCCAGCAGCTTAGGCCCGGGACAGGGGCCTAACTATGGCTACACCTTC.

This clone has a single count. The V call is TRBV5-1, the J call TRBJ2-7, with 8 bases identical to TRBD1. Germline-derived CDR1 and CDR2 are SGHRS and YFSETQ. The CDR3 contains 14 residues. V shed 0 bases and J 5 bases; nucleotides not matched to a gene: 4. The CDR3 DNA reads TGCGCCAGCAGCTTGGGGGACAGGACCCACGAGCAGTACTTC. It is translated as CASSLGDRTHEQYF. Using reference TRBV5-1 and TRBJ2-7 for the parts outside the CDR3, the full variable domain is KAGVTQTPRYLIKTRGQQVTLSCSPISGHRSVSWYQQTPGQGLQFLFEYFSETQRNKGNFPGRFSGRQFSNSRSEMNVSTLELGDSALYLCASSLGDRTHEQYFGPGTRLTVT.

The chain joins TRBV3-1 (or the pseudogene TRBV3-2) to TRBJ2-2, with D unresolved. CDR1 and CDR2 (germline): LGHDT, YNNKEL (reference sequence). Trimming shortened V by 4 bases and J by 6 bases, and 18 bases separated the two germline ends. The CDR3 spans 16 residues. CDR3 DNA: TGTGCCAGCAGCCGTCACCAGGTTACGGGTTCCGGGGAGCTGTTTTTT. Encoded protein: CASSRHQVTGSGELFF.

This clone appeared a single time. The rearrangement links TRBV7-6 to TRBJ2-2, with TRBD2 matching over 8 bases. Germline-derived CDR1 and CDR2 are SGHVS and FNYEAQ. This CDR3 contains 17 residues. Unmatched junction bases numbered 6, after V lost 2 bases and J lost 1 base. The CDR3 loop reads CASSLPVAGGNTGELFF. In DNA, the CDR3 is TGTGCCAGCAGCTTACCAGTTGCGGGGGGGAACACCGGGGAGCTGTTTTTT.

The gene calls are TRBV27 and TRBJ1-2; the D is unclear. This CDR3 comprises 15 residues. CDR1 and CDR2 (germline): MNHEY, SMNVEV (reference sequence). The V and J ends lost 2 bases and 2 bases respectively, with 12 bases between them. CDR3 region: CASSLGGQINYGYTF. CDR3 nucleotides: TGTGCCAGCAGTTTAGGAGGGCAGATAAACTATGGCTACACCTTC.

This clone appeared a single time. This chain joins TRBV4-1 and TRBJ1-1; no reliable D call. V gave up 2 bases and J gave up 0 bases, with 10 bases separating them. Germline values: CDR1 MGHRA, CDR2 YSYEKL. CDR3 size: 15 residues. CDR3 loop: CASSQIFGMNTEAFF. In nucleotides, the CDR3 is TGCGCCAGCAGCCAAATATTCGGCATGAACACTGAAGCTTTCTTT.

The rearrangement links TRBV27 to TRBJ1-2, with a possible D match to TRBD1 (5 bases). Looked up from germline, CDR1 is MNHEY and CDR2 is SMNVEV (reference sequence). This CDR3 spans 15 amino acids. Deletions cut 0 bases from V and 8 bases from J, with 16 bases between. CDR3 residues: CASSLSSQAGRGYTF. CDR3 nucleotide sequence: TGTGCCAGCAGTTTATCTAGTCAGGCGGGGCGCGGCTACACCTTC.

The chain carries TRBV19 and TRBJ1-2, with TRBD1 as a possible D gene (5 bases). This CDR3 spans 15 amino acids. Per germline, CDR1 LNHDA and CDR2 SQIVND (reference sequence). V was shortened by 0 bases and J by 7 bases, with 15 bases between the two germline ends. The CDR3 is CASSIDPSGASGYTF. CDR3 in DNA: TGTGCCAGTAGTATAGATCCCAGTGGGGCCTCTGGCTACACCTTC.

CDR3 loop: CASSQDETTGRTEAFF. The DNA of the CDR3 is TGTGCCAGCAGTCAAGACGAAACCACAGGGCGGACTGAAGCTTTCTTT. The chain links TRBV6-2 or TRBV6-3 to TRBJ1-1, with D possibly matching TRBD1 (6 bases). CDR1 is MNHEY, CDR2 SVGEGT, per germline. Trimming stripped 5 bases from V and 5 bases from J, with 21 bases between. The CDR3 runs to 16 residues.

The genes are TRBV30 and TRBJ2-6, with 7 bases lining up with TRBD1. Looked up from germline, CDR1 is GTSNPN and CDR2 is SVGIG (reference sequence). The CDR3 sequence is 13 residues long. V gave up 8 bases and J gave up 1 base; unmatched junction bases: 2. CDR3 amino acids: CATGQSGANVLTF. The DNA of the CDR3 is TGTGCCACGGGACAGTCTGGGGCCAACGTCCTGACTTTC.

The chain recombines TRBV6-2 or TRBV6-3 with TRBJ1-1, with TRBD1 identical over 7 bases. There are 14 residues in the CDR3. The V gene end was trimmed by 7 bases and the J gene end by 3 bases; junction bases not matched to a gene: 8. CDR1 and CDR2 from the germline V gene are MNHEY and SVGEGT. The CDR3 protein is CASTPEGAYTEAFF. The CDR3 nucleotides read TGTGCCAGCACCCCGGAGGGGGCGTACACTGAAGCTTTCTTT.

The chain uses TRBV5-3 and TRBJ2-3, with D tentatively TRBD1 or TRBD2 (5 bases each). TRBV5-3 is treated as an ORF (open reading frame) with a function not yet certain. Trimming stripped 10 bases from V and 6 bases from J, with 18 bases between. The CDR3 is 13 residues long. The CDR3 DNA is TGTGCCTCCTGGGGGTCAAGAGGCGATACGCAGTATTTT. Translated, it gives CASWGSRGDTQYF.

The chain links TRBV6-5 to TRBJ2-5; 7 bases fit TRBD1. Germline-derived CDR1 and CDR2 are MNHEY and SVGAGI. The J segment lost 2 bases and the V segment lost 7 bases, leaving 4 bases of the junction unmatched. This CDR3 is 13 amino acids long. The CDR3 nucleotides read TGTGCCAGCACCCTGGACAGGCAAGAGACCCAGTACTTC. It specifies CASTLDRQETQYF.

V usage is TRBV6-5 and J usage is TRBJ2-7; TRBD2 agrees at 12 bases. Losses at the gene ends were 0 bases for V and 4 bases for J; bases not matched to a gene: 4. The CDR3 consists of 16 residues. Per the germline V gene, CDR1 is MNHEY and CDR2 is SVGAGI. The CDR3 nucleotides read TGTGCCAGCAGTTACTCGATGACTAGCGGGGGATACGAGCAGTACTTC. This sequence encodes CASSYSMTSGGYEQYF.

The chain carries TRBV5-6 and TRBJ1-1; no clear D gene. The V gene's germline CDR1 is SGHDT and CDR2 YYEEEE. V lost 3 bases, J lost 4 bases, and 10 bases lay in between. There are 13 residues in the CDR3. The CDR3 DNA follows: TGTGCCAGCAGCTCCCCCTTGGGCACTGAAGCTTTCTTT. It codes for CASSSPLGTEAFF. Supplemented by reference TRBV5-6 and TRBJ1-1, the full variable domain reads DAGVTQSPTHLIKTRGQQVTLRCSPKSGHDTVSWYQQALGQGPQFIFQYYEEEERQRGNFPDRFSGHQFPNYSSELNVNALLLGDSALYLCASSSPLGTEAFFGQGTRLTVV.

The chain uses TRBV10-3 and TRBJ1-3; a possible D gene is TRBD1 (5 bases). CDR1 ENHRY and CDR2 SYGVKD come from the germline V gene. V lost 0 bases and J 0 bases, leaving 12 bases between the germline ends. There are 17 residues in the CDR3. Here the CDR3 reads CAISESWGSFSGNTIYF. The CDR3 bases are TGTGCCATCAGTGAGTCATGGGGCAGCTTCTCTGGAAACACCATATATTTT.

The rearrangement uses TRBV29-1 and TRBJ1-1, with 7 bases that match TRBD1. After removal of 3 bases from V and 3 bases from J, the junction contained 7 bases not matched to a gene. The CDR3 has 14 residues. CDR1 is SQVTM and CDR2 is ANQGSEA in the germline V gene. The CDR3 spells CSVEGRGSDTEAFF. In DNA, the CDR3 is TGCAGCGTTGAGGGCAGGGGGTCGGACACTGAAGCTTTCTTT.

This chain uses TRBV5-1 with TRBJ1-5, with unresolved D. CDR3 size: 14 residues. Germline V gene data show CDR1 as SGHRS and CDR2 as YFSETQ. Trimming took off 0 bases at V and 1 base at J, with 5 bases between the two ends. CDR3 loop: CASSLAESNQPQHF. In nucleotides, the CDR3 is TGCGCCAGCAGCTTGGCAGAGAGCAATCAGCCCCAGCATTTT. Looking up the rest from reference TRBV5-1 and TRBJ1-5 gives the full variable domain: KAGVTQTPRYLIKTRGQQVTLSCSPISGHRSVSWYQQTPGQGLQFLFEYFSETQRNKGNFPGRFSGRQFSNSRSEMNVSTLELGDSALYLCASSLAESNQPQHFGDGTRLSIL.

This rearrangement joins TRBV7-9 to TRBJ1-5; the D is unclear. V dropped 1 base and J dropped 3 bases, with 10 bases sitting between them. Germline CDR1 reads SEHNR; CDR2 reads FQNEAQ (reference sequence). The length of the CDR3 is 15 residues. CDR3 in DNA: TGTGCCAGCAGCTTAGAATACGGGAACAATCAGCCCCAGCATTTT. It specifies CASSLEYGNNQPQHF.

This clone was recorded once. V is TRBV10-3 and J is TRBJ2-1; weak D call: TRBD2 (7 bases). Germline loops: CDR1 ENHRY, CDR2 SYGVKD. The length of the CDR3 is 16 residues. Trimming took off 2 bases at V and 10 bases at J, with 21 bases between the two ends. CDR3 DNA: TGTGCCATCAGTGAGGGGGCTAGCAGGGGAGGGCGCGAGCAGTTCTTC. Translating gives CAISEGASRGGREQFF.

J is TRBJ1-1 and V is TRBV4-1; D unresolved. The CDR3 has 15 residues. Trimming shortened V by 0 bases and J by 2 bases, and 10 bases separated the two germline ends. Germline CDR1 is MGHRA and CDR2 is YSYEKL. CDR3 amino acids: CASSQDLGSNTEAFF. The CDR3 DNA is TGCGCCAGCAGCCAAGATCTGGGCAGTAACACTGAAGCTTTCTTT.

The V gene is TRBV7-9, the J gene TRBJ1-2; TRBD1 matches at 11 bases. The CDR3 is 15 amino acids. The V segment lost 3 bases and the J segment 8 bases; nucleotides outside the gene matches: 8. Germline CDR1 is SEHNR and CDR2 is FQNEAQ (reference sequence). CDR3 amino acids: CASSFPGQGARGYTF. DNA of the CDR3: TGTGCCAGCAGCTTTCCCGGACAGGGGGCAAGGGGCTACACCTTC.

The rearrangement joins TRBV19 to TRBJ1-1; weak D call: TRBD1 (6 bases). The CDR3 covers 15 residues. Germline loops: CDR1 LNHDA, CDR2 SQIVND (reference sequence). Trimming stripped 3 bases from V and 3 bases from J, with 14 bases between. The CDR3 is CASSIGWTEYTEAFF. The DNA of the CDR3 is TGTGCCAGTAGTATCGGCTGGACAGAATACACTGAAGCTTTCTTT. Combining the CDR3 with reference TRBV19 and TRBJ1-1 gives the whole variable domain DGGITQSPKYLFRKEGQNVTLSCEQNLNHDAMYWYRQDPGQGLRLIYYSQIVNDFQKGDIAEGYSVSREKKESFPLTVTSAQKNPTAFYLCASSIGWTEYTEAFFGQGTRLTVV.

This clone is a singleton in its sample. The genes are TRBV4-1 and TRBJ1-5; no clear D gene. Germline CDR1 and CDR2: MGHRA and YSYEKL. Trimming pared 0 bases from V and 6 bases from J, leaving 6 bases between. There are 13 residues in the CDR3. The CDR3: CASSQEVPQPQHF. The CDR3 DNA follows: TGCGCCAGCAGCCAAGAGGTCCCTCAGCCCCAGCATTTT.

In nucleotides, the CDR3 is TGTGCCAGCAGCTTATCCTCCGGTTCCTACGAGCAGTACTTC. Encoded protein: CASSLSSGSYEQYF. The chain recombines TRBV7-3 with TRBJ2-7; no definite D call. Per germline, CDR1 SGHTA and CDR2 FQGTGA. This CDR3 is 14 amino acids long. V was clipped by 2 bases and J by 1 base, with 9 bases between them.

J is TRBJ1-2 and V is TRBV27; tentative D call: TRBD1 (6 bases). CDR3 length: 16 residues. Trimming removed 2 bases at V and 7 bases at J, with 20 bases between. Looked up from germline, CDR1 is MNHEY and CDR2 is SMNVEV (reference sequence). Here the CDR3 reads CASSLRGAGAKGGYTF. The CDR3 nucleotides read TGTGCCAGCAGTTTACGTGGGGCAGGGGCAAAGGGTGGCTACACCTTC.

The V call is TRBV15, the J call TRBJ2-3, with 8 bases fitting TRBD1. The CDR3 is made up of 19 amino acids. Per the germline V gene, CDR1 is LNHNV and CDR2 is YYDKDF (reference sequence). V lost 0 bases and J lost 2; bases outside the gene matches: 13. This CDR3 reads CATSRDYPGSGQATDTQYF. The CDR3 region has the DNA TGTGCCACCAGCAGAGACTACCCGGGTTCGGGACAGGCCACAGATACGCAGTATTTT.